The 16 T cell receptor beta chains in this list originate from one sample, sequenced in a study of cytomegalovirus exposure and HLA in healthy donors. Libraries were prepared by immunoSEQ multiplex PCR; TCRdb keeps only in-frame clonotypes and omits some of them. The sample holds about 160,000 clones, just under 90% seen once. Sequenced input: PBMCs. The receptors derive from a woman younger than 35 in good health and CMV-seropositive.

The gene calls are TRBV19 and TRBJ2-7; 8 nucleotides align to TRBD1. Germline V gives CDR1 LNHDA, CDR2 SQIVND (reference sequence). This CDR3 spans 15 amino acids. V lost 5 bases, J lost 3 bases, and 9 bases stayed unmatched. The DNA for the CDR3 is TGTGCCAGTAGTCCGGGGCAGGGGGCCGTCTACGAGCAGTACTTC. This gives the protein CASSPGQGAVYEQYF.

The rearrangement uses TRBV6-1 and TRBJ2-7; 9 bases map to TRBD2. V dropped 6 bases and J dropped 2; count of bases not matched to a gene: 5. Germline V gene sequence: CDR1 MNHNS, CDR2 SASEGT. The CDR3 is 14 amino acids. CDR3 residues: CASRVAGAAYEQYF. CDR3 DNA sequence: TGTGCCAGCAGGGTAGCGGGAGCCGCCTACGAGCAGTACTTC.

V usage is TRBV29-1 and J usage is TRBJ2-7, with 9 bases lining up with TRBD1. CDR3 length: 14 amino acids. With 4 bases clipped from V and 1 base from J, the junction kept 5 bases outside the gene matches. The germline V gene has CDR1 SQVTM and CDR2 ANQGSEA. This CDR3 reads CSVAPGTGSYEQYF. DNA for the CDR3: TGCAGCGTTGCTCCCGGGACAGGGTCCTACGAGCAGTACTTC.

This chain uses TRBV10-2 with TRBJ1-2; a possible D gene is TRBD1 (5 bases). Germline V CDR1 and CDR2: WSHSY, SAAADI. The CDR3 has 13 residues. Trimming cost V 7 bases and J 8 bases, with 17 bases left between them. CDR3 DNA sequence: TGCGCCAGCACCGCCCAAGGGGATAAGGGCTACACCTTC. Its translation is CASTAQGDKGYTF.

V and J are TRBV6-6 and TRBJ2-2; D not resolved. This CDR3 has 14 residues. The germline V and J ends were trimmed by 7 bases and 1 base, with 10 bases remaining between them. CDR1 is MNHNY, CDR2 SVGAGI, per germline (reference sequence). DNA of the CDR3: TGTGCCAGCAACCCACAACGGAACACCGGGGAGCTGTTTTTT. Amino acid sequence: CASNPQRNTGELFF.

The chain combines TRBV7-2 with TRBJ2-2; D is perhaps TRBD1 (5 bases). The CDR3 sequence is 15 residues long. Germline V gene lookup returns CDR1 SGHTA and CDR2 FQGNSA. Trimming left V 5 bases short and J 1 base short, with 11 bases between. The CDR3 loop reads CASSVQAQNTGELFF. The CDR3 DNA sequence: TGTGCCAGCAGCGTACAGGCCCAGAACACCGGGGAGCTGTTTTTT.

The chain is built from TRBV7-9 and TRBJ1-2; D is ambiguous. V was trimmed by 0 bases and J by 3 bases, leaving 11 bases between them. Germline CDR1 reads SEHNR; CDR2 reads FQNEAQ (reference sequence). The CDR3 is 15 amino acids. The CDR3 bases are TGTGCCAGCAGCTTAGCGCGGGGAGCGTACTATGGCTACACCTTC. Its translation is CASSLARGAYYGYTF.

The V call is TRBV4-2, the J call TRBJ2-3; TRBD1 matches at 7 bases. The germline CDR1 and CDR2 sequences are LGHNA and YNFKEQ. V lost 0 bases and J lost 4; bases outside the gene matches: 4. This CDR3 comprises 15 residues. CDR3 sequence: CASSQERGQADTQYF. The CDR3 bases are TGTGCCAGCAGCCAAGAAAGGGGGCAGGCAGATACGCAGTATTTT.

The V call is TRBV29-1, the J call TRBJ2-2, with TRBD2 matching 13 bases. The CDR3 covers 14 residues. CDR1 SQVTM and CDR2 ANQGSEA come from the germline V gene. The V segment lost 5 bases and the J segment 8 bases; nucleotides outside the gene matches: 5. The CDR3 is CSVPGLAGRGELFF. The CDR3 nucleotides read TGCAGCGTTCCGGGACTAGCGGGACGGGGGGAGCTGTTTTTT.

CDR3 bases: TGTGCCAGCAGTGAACTGTCCACCAGCGGGTTGAGAGGCTACACCTTC. Translation gives CASSELSTSGLRGYTF. This chain uses TRBV25-1 with TRBJ1-2; no definite D call. The V and J ends lost 2 bases and 8 bases respectively, with 21 bases between them. The germline CDR1 and CDR2 sequences are MGHDK and SYGVNS. The CDR3 is 16 amino acids.

This clone was counted between two and nine times. This chain links TRBV6-4 with TRBJ2-7, with 7 bases identical to TRBD2. Germline trimming cut 3 bases from V and 0 bases from J; bases unmatched to any gene: 5. Germline CDR1 reads MRHNA; CDR2 reads SNTAGT. The CDR3 consists of 15 residues. The CDR3 loop reads CASSESGGSSYEQYF. The CDR3 coding sequence is TGTGCCAGCAGTGAAAGCGGCGGGAGCTCCTACGAGCAGTACTTC.

The gene calls are TRBV5-1 and TRBJ1-4; the match to TRBD1 covers 9 bases. The CDR3 loop spans 17 amino acids. With V trimmed by 2 bases and J by 0 bases, 5 bases remained unmatched. CDR1 is SGHRS, CDR2 YFSETQ, per germline. CDR3 nucleotide sequence: TGCGCCAGCAGCTTAAGTACAGGGGGCCCAACTAATGAAAAACTGTTTTTT. This sequence encodes CASSLSTGGPTNEKLFF.

This sequence joins TRBV29-1 and TRBJ2-7; the match to TRBD2 covers 10 bases. CDR3 length: 14 residues. Trimming took 6 bases from V and 2 from J; bases not matched to a gene: 7. Germline CDR1 SQVTM, CDR2 ANQGSEA. The CDR3 nucleotides read TGCAGCGTAATACTAGCGGGAATCACCTACGAGCAGTACTTC. Translating gives CSVILAGITYEQYF.

The table lists this clone with a count of one. CDR3 in DNA: TGCGCCAGCAGCCAAGCCCGGAGCCCTGGGGCCAACGTCCTGACTTTC. Translating it yields CASSQARSPGANVLTF. This chain uses TRBV4-3 with TRBJ2-6; the D is unclear. The CDR3 is 16 amino acids. Trimming pared 1 base from V and 2 bases from J, leaving 9 bases between. CDR1 LGHNA and CDR2 YSLEER come from the germline V gene.

This chain joins TRBV11-3 and TRBJ2-1, with D perhaps matching TRBD2 (5 bases). Germline V gene sequence: CDR1 SGHNT, CDR2 YENEEA. This CDR3 is built from 17 residues. V gave up 5 bases and J gave up 9 bases, with 26 bases separating them. CDR3 sequence: CASSQEPGLAATGEQFF. CDR3 in DNA: TGTGCCAGCAGCCAAGAACCGGGCCTAGCCGCGACTGGTGAGCAGTTCTTC.

The chain recombines TRBV7-3 with TRBJ2-2, with a weak D call TRBD2 (6 bases). Trimming shortened V by 3 bases and J by 0 bases, and 11 bases separated the two germline ends. Germline CDR1 and CDR2: SGHTA and FQGTGA. This CDR3 is built from 16 residues. The CDR3, as DNA: TGTGCCAGCAGCTTGGTAGGGACTGCGAACACCGGGGAGCTGTTTTTT. Protein: CASSLVGTANTGELFF.